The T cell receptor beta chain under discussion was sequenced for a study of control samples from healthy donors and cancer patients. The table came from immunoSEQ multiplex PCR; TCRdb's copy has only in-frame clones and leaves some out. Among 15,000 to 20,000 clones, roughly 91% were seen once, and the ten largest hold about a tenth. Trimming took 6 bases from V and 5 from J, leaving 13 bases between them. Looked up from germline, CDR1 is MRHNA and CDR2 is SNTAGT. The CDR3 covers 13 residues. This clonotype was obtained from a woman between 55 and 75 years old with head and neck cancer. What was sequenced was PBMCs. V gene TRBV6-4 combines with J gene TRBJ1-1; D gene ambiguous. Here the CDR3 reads CASSPQGGTEAFF. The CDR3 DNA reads TGTGCCAGCAGCCCCCAAGGAGGTACTGAAGCTTTCTTT.